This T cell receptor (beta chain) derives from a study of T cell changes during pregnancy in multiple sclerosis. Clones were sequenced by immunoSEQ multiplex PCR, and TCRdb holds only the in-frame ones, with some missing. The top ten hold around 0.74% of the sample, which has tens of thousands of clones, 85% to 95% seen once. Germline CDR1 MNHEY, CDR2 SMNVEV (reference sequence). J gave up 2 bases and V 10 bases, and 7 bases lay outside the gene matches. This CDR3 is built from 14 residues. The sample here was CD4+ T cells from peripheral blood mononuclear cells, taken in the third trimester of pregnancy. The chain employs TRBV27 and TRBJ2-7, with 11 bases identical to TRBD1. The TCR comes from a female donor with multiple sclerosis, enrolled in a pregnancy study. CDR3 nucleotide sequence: TGTGCCACGGCAGGACAGGGGGCCGCCTACGAGCAGTACTTC. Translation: CATAGQGAAYEQYF.